The 16 T cell receptor beta chains below were found in one sample sequenced in a study of blood T cell repertoires in COVID-19. Profiled with immunoSEQ multiplex PCR; TCRdb holds only in-frame clones, not every one. This table holds roughly 200,000 clones, around 83% found once. The sample comprised peripheral blood. All receptors derive from a human donor in a cohort sampled during active COVID-19.

This chain links TRBV19 with TRBJ1-4; D call uncertain. The germline V gene has CDR1 LNHDA and CDR2 SQIVND (reference sequence). This CDR3 region has 12 residues. The V end was cut by 8 bases, the J end by 6 bases, with 10 bases between. The CDR3 coding sequence is TGTGCCAGTTCCTCGAGGTATGAAAAACTGTTTTTT. It yields the protein CASSSRYEKLFF.

The gene calls are TRBV27 and TRBJ2-7, with 8 bases lining up with TRBD1. The germline CDR1 and CDR2 sequences are MNHEY and SMNVEV (reference sequence). V shed 3 bases and J 3 bases; nucleotides not matched to a gene: 4. This CDR3 has 14 residues. The CDR3 DNA follows: TGTGCCAGCAGTTTCGGGACAGGTAGCTACGAGCAGTACTTC. Protein sequence: CASSFGTGSYEQYF.

The chain has TRBV10-3 and TRBJ2-1, with 8 bases lining up with TRBD2. The CDR3 has 15 amino acids. With 6 bases clipped from V and 1 base from J, the junction kept 5 bases outside the gene matches. Germline assignment: CDR1 ENHRY and CDR2 SYGVKD. The CDR3 loop is CAISSGSGSYNEQFF. In nucleotides, the CDR3 is TGTGCCATCAGCAGCGGGAGTGGGTCCTACAATGAGCAGTTCTTC.

V is TRBV12-3 or TRBV12-4 and J is TRBJ2-7; D is uncertain. The germline V and J ends were trimmed by 5 bases and 6 bases, with 11 bases remaining between them. This CDR3 comprises 12 residues. The CDR3 is CASSPTEREQYF. The CDR3 nucleotides are TGTGCCAGCAGTCCGACTGAGCGCGAGCAGTACTTC.

This clone showed up just a few times. The chain is built from TRBV7-9 and TRBJ1-2; D remains ambiguous. Germline V gene lookup returns CDR1 SEHNR and CDR2 FQNEAQ (reference sequence). V was cut by 0 bases and J by 4 bases, with 12 bases left in between. There are 15 residues in the CDR3. CDR3 coding DNA: TGTGCCAGCAGCTTAGCGAGAAGAGGGTCCTATGGCTACACCTTC. Translated, it gives CASSLARRGSYGYTF. The complete variable domain, with remaining parts taken from reference TRBV7-9 and TRBJ1-2, reads DTGVSQNPRHKITKRGQNVTFRCDPISEHNRLYWYRQTLGQGPEFLTYFQNEAQLEKSRLLSDRFSAERPKGSFSTLEIQRTEQGDSAMYLCASSLARRGSYGYTFGSGTRLTVV.

The V gene is TRBV11-2, the J gene TRBJ1-1, with TRBD1 identical over 7 bases. The CDR3 runs 18 residues. Trimming cost V 1 base and J 0 bases; bases outside gene matches: 11. Germline V CDR1 and CDR2: SGHAT, FQNNGV. The CDR3 sequence: CASSLGFWQGVVNTEAFF. In DNA form, the CDR3 reads TGTGCCAGCAGCTTAGGTTTCTGGCAGGGGGTGGTGAACACTGAAGCTTTCTTT.

In its sample, this clone was seen a few times. V is TRBV25-1 and J is TRBJ2-1, with 10 bases identical to TRBD1. With V trimmed by 3 bases and J by 6 bases, 11 bases remained unmatched. Germline V lookup: CDR1 MGHDK, CDR2 SYGVNS. The CDR3 is 17 amino acids. CDR3 nucleotides: TGTGCCAGCAGTGACCCTGACAGGGGGCGGCAAACCAATGAGCAGTTCTTC. This sequence encodes CASSDPDRGRQTNEQFF.

The rearrangement joins TRBV15 to TRBJ2-4, with 9 bases fitting TRBD1. J gave up 8 bases and V 4 bases, and 6 bases lay outside the gene matches. CDR1 is LNHNV and CDR2 is YYDKDF in the germline V gene (reference sequence). CDR3 size: 14 residues. The CDR3: CATSKDRGEYIQYF. The CDR3 nucleotides are TGTGCCACCAGCAAAGACAGGGGGGAGTACATTCAGTACTTC.

The V call is TRBV3-1 (or the pseudogene TRBV3-2), the J call TRBJ1-2; D possibly corresponds to TRBD1 (5 bases). Germline V CDR1 and CDR2: LGHDT, YNNKEL (reference sequence). Deletions cut 4 bases from V and 5 bases from J, with 14 bases between. This CDR3 spans 14 amino acids. The CDR3 loop reads CASSPGPRQYGYTF. The CDR3 coding sequence is TGTGCCAGCAGCCCCGGGCCTCGACAGTATGGCTACACCTTC.

This chain connects TRBV10-3 to TRBJ2-5, with 11 nucleotides matching TRBD2. This CDR3 has 16 amino acids. The J segment lost 5 bases and the V segment lost 0 bases, leaving 5 bases of the junction unmatched. Germline CDR1 reads ENHRY; CDR2 reads SYGVKD. The CDR3 loop reads CAISESDLAGGETQYF. CDR3 DNA sequence: TGTGCCATCAGTGAGTCAGATCTAGCGGGAGGCGAGACCCAGTACTTC.

The chain employs TRBV18 and TRBJ1-1, with D perhaps matching TRBD1 (6 bases). Germline lookup yields CDR1 KGHSH and CDR2 LQKENI. The CDR3 is made up of 14 amino acids. Trimming removed 3 bases from V and 0 bases from J, with 8 bases in between. CDR3 residues: CASSPGQLNTEAFF. DNA for the CDR3: TGTGCCAGCTCACCTGGACAGCTGAACACTGAAGCTTTCTTT.

V gene TRBV4-1 combines with J gene TRBJ2-7; 7 bases line up with TRBD2. Germline V lookup: CDR1 MGHRA, CDR2 YSYEKL. Trimming at V came to 1 base and at J to 2 bases, leaving 11 bases not matched to a gene. This CDR3 has 17 amino acids. This CDR3 reads CASSQALAEPNPYEQYF. Here the CDR3 DNA reads TGCGCCAGCAGCCAAGCGCTAGCGGAACCGAACCCCTACGAGCAGTACTTC.

A few counts support this clone. The V call is TRBV25-1, the J call TRBJ2-1; 8 positions agree with TRBD2. Germline V CDR1 and CDR2: MGHDK, SYGVNS. The CDR3 spans 16 residues. V lost 4 bases to trimming and J lost 6 bases; unmatched junction nucleotides: 11. CDR3 in amino acids: CASSGSSGSLVNEQFF. As DNA, the CDR3 is TGTGCCAGCAGTGGATCGAGCGGGAGCTTGGTCAATGAGCAGTTCTTC.

This clone was found a few times. The V gene is TRBV5-1, the J gene TRBJ2-1, with 10 bases lining up with TRBD2. V dropped 3 bases and J dropped 7; count of bases not matched to a gene: 7. This CDR3 contains 15 residues. Germline V gives CDR1 SGHRS, CDR2 YFSETQ. The CDR3 DNA is TGCGCCAGCAGCTCGGCTAGCGGGAGTGGGAATGAGCAGTTCTTC. It encodes CASSSASGSGNEQFF. Complete variable domain (other parts from reference TRBV5-1 and TRBJ2-1): KAGVTQTPRYLIKTRGQQVTLSCSPISGHRSVSWYQQTPGQGLQFLFEYFSETQRNKGNFPGRFSGRQFSNSRSEMNVSTLELGDSALYLCASSSASGSGNEQFFGPGTRLTVL.

V gene TRBV4-1 combines with J gene TRBJ1-1; D possibly corresponds to TRBD1 (6 bases). Trimming removed 1 base from V and 0 bases from J, with 15 bases in between. CDR1 is MGHRA and CDR2 is YSYEKL in the germline V gene. This CDR3 has 17 residues. CDR3: CASSQVGRTDMNTEAFF. In DNA, the CDR3 is TGCGCCAGCAGCCAAGTCGGTCGGACAGACATGAACACTGAAGCTTTCTTT.

J is TRBJ2-7 and V is TRBV6-5; D remains unclear. Germline V gives CDR1 MNHEY, CDR2 SVGAGI. Deletions cut 7 bases from V and 3 bases from J, with 13 bases between. This CDR3 has 13 amino acids. The CDR3 bases are TGTGCCAGCACCCATGACATCTTCTACGAGCAGTACTTC. Its protein is CASTHDIFYEQYF.